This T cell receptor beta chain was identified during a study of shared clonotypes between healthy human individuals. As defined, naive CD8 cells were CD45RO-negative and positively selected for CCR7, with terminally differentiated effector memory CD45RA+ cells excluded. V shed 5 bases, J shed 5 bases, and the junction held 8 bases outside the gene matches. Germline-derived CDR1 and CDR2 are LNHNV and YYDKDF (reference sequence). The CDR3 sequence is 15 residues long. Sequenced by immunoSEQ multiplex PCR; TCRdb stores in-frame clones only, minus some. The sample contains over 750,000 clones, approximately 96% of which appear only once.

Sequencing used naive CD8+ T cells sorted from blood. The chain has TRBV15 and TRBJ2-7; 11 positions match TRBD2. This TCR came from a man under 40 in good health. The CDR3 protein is CATSGTTSGNNEQYF. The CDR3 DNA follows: TGTGCCACCAGCGGAACGACTAGCGGGAATAACGAGCAGTACTTC.